This entry lists 14 T cell receptor beta chains sequenced from one sample in a study of cytomegalovirus exposure and HLA in healthy donors. Primers included in the PCR were 60 Vbeta and 13 Jbeta primers. Assay: immunoSEQ multiplex PCR; the TCRdb copy retains only in-frame clones and omits some. The table records 200,000 to 250,000 clones, more than 75% of them present only once. The sequencing input was PBMCs. The source is a woman in her 40s in good health and CMV-seronegative.

The chain combines TRBV18 with TRBJ1-2; the D gene is possibly TRBD1 (6 bases). Germline CDR1 KGHSH, CDR2 LQKENI. The CDR3 is 12 amino acids. The ends were cut back, 5 bases at V and 7 bases at J, with 11 bases in the middle. CDR3 in DNA: TGTGCCAGCTCATTCGGACAGCTTGGCTACACCTTC. Translated, it gives CASSFGQLGYTF.

The V gene is TRBV30, the J gene TRBJ2-1; 7 nucleotides agree with TRBD1. Germline assignment: CDR1 GTSNPN and CDR2 SVGIG (reference sequence). With 1 base clipped from V and 5 bases from J, the junction kept 5 bases outside the gene matches. The CDR3 runs to 14 residues. CDR3 bases: TGTGCCTGGAGTGCCGGGACAGTGAACAATGAGCAGTTCTTC. Its protein is CAWSAGTVNNEQFF.

V usage is TRBV4-1 and J usage is TRBJ2-1, with D possibly TRBD2 on 5 matching bases. The CDR3 runs to 16 residues. Germline loops: CDR1 MGHRA, CDR2 YSYEKL. V lost 10 bases and J lost 3, with 22 bases in between. The CDR3 DNA is TGCGCCACCCGGGAAACTCCCCGTGGGTTCTACAATGAGCAGTTCTTC. This encodes CATRETPRGFYNEQFF.

J is TRBJ2-1 and V is TRBV5-1; 14 positions match TRBD2. The V segment lost 3 bases and the J segment 1 base; nucleotides outside the gene matches: 6. The CDR3 runs to 18 residues. CDR1 SGHRS and CDR2 YFSETQ come from the germline V gene. CDR3 in amino acids: CASSYLGTSGRSYNEQFF. CDR3 DNA sequence: TGCGCCAGCAGCTACCTCGGGACTAGCGGGAGATCCTACAATGAGCAGTTCTTC.

This sequence joins TRBV28 and TRBJ1-2; the D is unclear. Per germline, CDR1 MDHEN and CDR2 SYDVKM. V was cut by 3 bases and J by 3 bases, with 8 bases left in between. The CDR3 has 13 amino acids. The CDR3 region is CASSFSTDYGYTF. The CDR3, as DNA: TGTGCCAGCAGTTTTAGTACAGACTATGGCTACACCTTC.

This clone has just one count. The chain carries TRBV9 and TRBJ1-4; D perhaps matches TRBD1 (6 bases). Trimming removed 2 bases at V and 8 bases at J, with 25 bases between. This CDR3 has 18 residues. Germline values: CDR1 SGDLS, CDR2 YYNGEE. CDR3 sequence: CASSVGGREVFGTEKLFF. The CDR3 DNA reads as TGTGCCAGCAGCGTCGGGGGGCGCGAGGTTTTTGGAACGGAAAAACTGTTTTTT.

The chain combines TRBV30 with TRBJ2-5; D gene uncertain. TRBJ2-7 explains the end of the DNA better; the J call may be wrong. CDR1 GTSNPN and CDR2 SVGIG come from the germline V gene (reference sequence). The CDR3 length is 12 residues. The CDR3 sequence is CAWKSVSYEQYF. The CDR3 DNA reads as TGTGCCTGGAAGAGCGTTTCCTACGAGCAGTACTTC.

This sequence joins TRBV7-3 and TRBJ2-2, with 8 bases matching TRBD2. Trimming cost V 3 bases and J 5 bases; bases outside gene matches: 11. The CDR3 sequence is 17 residues long. From germline, CDR1 is SGHTA and CDR2 FQGTGA. CDR3 nucleotides: TGTGCCAGCAGCTTGGACGGGAGGGCCCGGCGAACCGGGGAGCTGTTTTTT. Protein sequence: CASSLDGRARRTGELFF.

The chain is built from TRBV5-1 and TRBJ2-3, with 8 positions matching TRBD2. This CDR3 has 15 amino acids. From germline, CDR1 is SGHRS and CDR2 YFSETQ. Germline trimming cut 4 bases from V and 1 base from J; bases unmatched to any gene: 5. As DNA, the CDR3 is TGCGCCAGCAGCCCCGGGGGGGCTCGCACAGATACGCAGTATTTT. It encodes CASSPGGARTDTQYF.

The V gene is TRBV2, the J gene TRBJ2-5; D ambiguous. This CDR3 spans 13 amino acids. V was cut by 3 bases and J by 0 bases, with 5 bases left in between. Per germline, CDR1 SNHLY and CDR2 FYNNEI. The CDR3: CASSDPNQETQYF. CDR3 in DNA: TGTGCCAGCAGTGACCCCAACCAAGAGACCCAGTACTTC.

This sequence joins TRBV27 and TRBJ2-1; no definite D call. Germline V gene data show CDR1 as MNHEY and CDR2 as SMNVEV (reference sequence). The CDR3 is made up of 15 amino acids. V gave up 4 bases and J gave up 8 bases, with 18 bases separating them. CDR3 sequence: CASSSTPTEIDEQFF. The CDR3 DNA reads as TGTGCCAGCAGTTCTACCCCCACAGAAATCGATGAGCAGTTCTTC.

This sequence joins TRBV7-8 and TRBJ2-7; 13 bases line up with TRBD2. The germline V gene has CDR1 SGHVS and CDR2 FQNEAQ. J lost 7 bases, V lost 2 bases, and 8 bases had no gene match. CDR3 length: 16 amino acids. CDR3 residues: CASSLNPGLAGNEQYF. As DNA, the CDR3 is TGTGCCAGCAGCTTAAATCCGGGACTAGCGGGAAATGAGCAGTACTTC.

V and J are TRBV7-9 and TRBJ2-2; D not resolved. Per germline, CDR1 SEHNR and CDR2 FQNEAQ (reference sequence). Trimming removed 3 bases from V and 7 bases from J, with 3 bases in between. CDR3 length: 11 residues. CDR3 DNA sequence: TGTGCCAGCAGCTTTTACGGGGAGCTGTTTTTT. It encodes CASSFYGELFF. The full variable domain, its missing parts supplied by reference TRBV7-9 and TRBJ2-2, is DTGVSQNPRHKITKRGQNVTFRCDPISEHNRLYWYRQTLGQGPEFLTYFQNEAQLEKSRLLSDRFSAERPKGSFSTLEIQRTEQGDSAMYLCASSFYGELFFGEGSRLTVL.

V gene TRBV7-3 combines with J gene TRBJ2-2; 13 positions match TRBD2. Trimming cost V 0 bases and J 4 bases; bases outside gene matches: 2. The CDR3 has 17 residues. Germline V lookup: CDR1 SGHTA, CDR2 FQGTGA. The CDR3 is CASSLTGTSGVTGELFF. The DNA for the CDR3 is TGTGCCAGCAGCTTAACCGGGACTAGCGGGGTCACCGGGGAGCTGTTTTTT.